This T cell receptor beta chain was found in a study of long-term antiretroviral therapy in people with HIV. Findings and limits, study-wide: Clones showing expansion before ART dominated the repertoire at all time points. The study lacked data on ART adherence, viral resistance or therapy changes.

Germline CDR1 reads SEHNR; CDR2 reads FQNEAQ (reference sequence). Trimming took off 5 bases at V and 1 base at J, with 11 bases between the two ends. This CDR3 spans 14 amino acids. The immunoSEQ assay was v3.0, run at survey level. Here immunoSEQ multiplex PCR was the method, and the copy in TCRdb shows in-frame clones only, minus some. The sample carries under 20,000 clones, more than 70% recorded once. In the case of this clone: The antigen is undetermined.

Each participant with HIV received care in the United States. The chain is built from TRBV7-9 and TRBJ1-1; no reliable D call. This clonotype was sampled from a man aged 18 to 29 with HIV. The specimen comprised unsorted PBMCs, sampled 0.5 years before starting antiretroviral therapy. CDR3 in amino acids: CASSPDLGNTEAFF. CDR3 coding DNA: TGTGCCAGCAGCCCAGACTTGGGGAACACTGAAGCTTTCTTT.